One and the same sample provided the 4 T cell receptor beta chains below, sequenced in a study of T cell changes during pregnancy in multiple sclerosis. The assay was immunoSEQ multiplex PCR, and TCRdb's table has in-frame clones only and misses some. The sample has fewer than 70,000 clones, approximately 92% seen once. This material consisted of peripheral blood, taken in the second trimester of pregnancy. The receptors shown here come from a female donor in good health, enrolled as a control in a pregnancy study.

The CDR3 region has the DNA TGTGCCAGTAGTATAGATCTATGGTCCACTTCTGGAAACACCATATATTTT. Translated, it gives CASSIDLWSTSGNTIYF. The chain links TRBV19 to TRBJ1-3; D gene unclear. V lost 0 bases to trimming and J lost 1 base, with 13 bases between them. This CDR3 comprises 17 residues. In germline, CDR1 is LNHDA, CDR2 SQIVND (reference sequence).

The chain links TRBV5-1 to TRBJ2-5; 8 bases line up with TRBD2. CDR3 length equals 15 residues. Trimming removed 5 bases from V and 0 bases from J; junction bases left unmatched: 6. CDR1 and CDR2 from the germline V gene are SGHRS and YFSETQ. Here the CDR3 reads CASSPGGRYQETQYF. The CDR3 coding sequence is TGCGCCAGCAGTCCGGGGGGGCGGTACCAAGAGACCCAGTACTTC.

V is TRBV30 and J is TRBJ2-5, with 11 nucleotides matching TRBD2. This CDR3 is built from 16 residues. J gave up 2 bases and V 2 bases, and 7 bases lay outside the gene matches. Germline assignment: CDR1 GTSNPN and CDR2 SVGIG (reference sequence). The CDR3 protein is CAWSTTSGGGQETQYF. The DNA for the CDR3 is TGTGCCTGGAGTACTACTAGCGGGGGAGGGCAAGAGACCCAGTACTTC.

The V call is TRBV4-2, the J call TRBJ1-5; D is unclear. V lost 0 bases, J lost 7 bases, and 7 bases lay in between. CDR3 size: 13 residues. Germline V gives CDR1 LGHNA, CDR2 YNFKEQ. CDR3 sequence: CASSQERGQPQHF. CDR3 in DNA: TGTGCCAGCAGCCAAGAGAGAGGACAGCCCCAGCATTTT.